This entry lists 27 T cell receptor beta chains sequenced from one sample in a study of OX40 agonist ivuxolimab in advanced cancers. Assay used: immunoSEQ multiplex PCR; TCRdb lists only in-frame clones, some missing. The sample lists some 69,000 clones, around 89% seen once, with roughly a tenth in the top ten. Sequences were derived from CD4+ or CD8+ T cells sorted from blood, sampled in a trial of the OX40 agonist ivuxolimab. Source of these receptors: an adult with an advanced solid tumor such as melanoma, head and neck, liver or kidney cancer.

V usage is TRBV6-5 and J usage is TRBJ2-4, with 9 positions matching TRBD1. This CDR3 is 13 amino acids long. J was trimmed by 6 bases and V by 6 bases; bases with no gene match: 3. Germline V lookup: CDR1 MNHEY, CDR2 SVGAGI. The CDR3 DNA reads TGTGCCAGCAGACAGGGGGCGCGAAACATTCAGTACTTC. Translating gives CASRQGARNIQYF.

This sequence joins TRBV11-3 and TRBJ2-5; D not certain. The DNA end favors TRBJ2-7, so the J call may be wrong. The CDR3 sequence is 15 residues long. Germline V gene lookup returns CDR1 SGHNT and CDR2 YENEEA. The CDR3 region has the DNA TGTGCCAGCAGCTACCGAACAACCGGACCCAACGAGCAGTACTTC. This encodes CASSYRTTGPNEQYF.

The V gene is TRBV28, the J gene TRBJ2-2; 9 positions match TRBD2. Trimming removed 5 bases from V and 7 bases from J; junction bases left unmatched: 5. The CDR3 runs 14 residues. Per the germline V gene, CDR1 is MDHEN and CDR2 is SYDVKM. CDR3 residues: CASSPGLAGGELFF. For the CDR3, the DNA is TGTGCCAGCAGTCCGGGACTAGCCGGCGGGGAGCTGTTTTTT.

The rearrangement joins TRBV7-8 to TRBJ1-2; no reliable D call. V was cut by 5 bases and J by 0 bases, with 10 bases left in between. The CDR3 loop spans 14 amino acids. The germline CDR1 and CDR2 sequences are SGHVS and FQNEAQ. Here the CDR3 reads CASSQSRSNYGYTF. The CDR3 DNA sequence: TGTGCCAGCAGCCAATCCCGCTCTAACTATGGCTACACCTTC.

This chain joins TRBV6-6 and TRBJ2-7; 8 nucleotides align to TRBD2. The germline CDR1 and CDR2 sequences are MNHNY and SVGAGI (reference sequence). The trim removed 5 bases at V and 4 bases at J, leaving 7 bases unmatched. This CDR3 region has 14 residues. This chain's CDR3 is CASSDRAGVYEQYF. The DNA for the CDR3 is TGTGCCAGCAGTGACCGAGCGGGAGTTTACGAGCAGTACTTC.

The chain recombines TRBV18 with TRBJ1-2; D not certain. CDR1 and CDR2 from the germline V gene are KGHSH and LQKENI. The CDR3 extends over 15 amino acids. V was clipped by 0 bases and J by 4 bases, with 12 bases between them. CDR3 amino acids: CASSPPIRVPYGYTF. In nucleotides, the CDR3 is TGTGCCAGCTCACCACCGATAAGAGTCCCCTATGGCTACACCTTC.

The genes are TRBV11-2 and TRBJ2-5, with D unresolved. Germline V gene data show CDR1 as SGHAT and CDR2 as FQNNGV. Trimming shortened V by 7 bases and J by 1 base, and 10 bases separated the two germline ends. The CDR3 contains 13 residues. Here the CDR3 DNA reads TGTGCCAGCACCTTGGGTCCCCAAGAGACCCAGTACTTC. Protein product: CASTLGPQETQYF.

This rearrangement joins TRBV5-4 to TRBJ2-3, with D maybe TRBD2 (6 bases). Germline assignment: CDR1 SGHNT and CDR2 YYREEE (reference sequence). The CDR3 extends over 19 amino acids. Trimming removed 4 bases at V and 0 bases at J, with 24 bases between. CDR3 in DNA: TGTGCCAGCAGCCGCGCCCATTTCGGGAGCGGAGGTAGCACAGATACGCAGTATTTT. Its protein is CASSRAHFGSGGSTDTQYF.

The V call is TRBV2, the J call TRBJ2-5; weak D call: TRBD1 (6 bases). The CDR3 covers 13 residues. Germline assignment: CDR1 SNHLY and CDR2 FYNNEI. The V gene lost 6 bases and the J gene lost 5 bases, with 13 bases spanning the gap. Here the CDR3 reads CASRQGPGETQYF. The CDR3, as DNA: TGTGCCAGCAGACAGGGCCCGGGGGAGACCCAGTACTTC.

This chain connects TRBV4-1 to TRBJ2-7; D gene uncertain. Germline CDR1 and CDR2: MGHRA and YSYEKL. V lost 1 base, J lost 2 bases, and 21 bases lay in between. CDR3 size: 18 residues. DNA of the CDR3: TGCGCCAGCAGCCAAGTGGCATTACCAGCTCGGTCGACCTACGAGCAGTACTTC. It translates to CASSQVALPARSTYEQYF.

The chain uses TRBV4-1 and TRBJ1-2; maybe TRBD1 (5 bases). Germline lookup yields CDR1 MGHRA and CDR2 YSYEKL. Trimming shortened V by 1 base and J by 8 bases, and 17 bases separated the two germline ends. CDR3 length: 15 amino acids. CDR3 in amino acids: CASSQAGKGLYGYTF. CDR3 in DNA: TGCGCCAGCAGCCAAGCGGGGAAGGGGCTATACGGCTACACCTTC.

This rearrangement joins TRBV19 to TRBJ2-3; 8 nucleotides agree with TRBD2. The CDR3 has 15 amino acids. The V and J ends lost 5 bases and 2 bases, in that order; junction bases with no gene match: 6. Germline CDR1 and CDR2: LNHDA and SQIVND (reference sequence). CDR3 protein: CASSAREGNTDTQYF. The CDR3, as DNA: TGTGCCAGTAGTGCCCGGGAGGGCAACACAGATACGCAGTATTTT.

This chain joins TRBV7-3 and TRBJ2-6; unclear D gene. Germline V CDR1 and CDR2: SGHTA, FQGTGA. The CDR3 runs to 17 residues. The V end lost 0 bases, the J end lost 0 bases, and 9 bases lay between the germline ends. The CDR3 nucleotides are TGTGCCAGCAGCTTAACAGTACTAAGCTCTGGGGCCAACGTCCTGACTTTC. This sequence encodes CASSLTVLSSGANVLTF.

The genes are TRBV4-1 and TRBJ2-7; no reliable D call. The germline V and J ends were trimmed by 0 bases and 6 bases, with 12 bases remaining between them. The CDR3 is 14 amino acids. Per germline, CDR1 MGHRA and CDR2 YSYEKL. The DNA of the CDR3 is TGCGCCAGCAGCCAAGATCTAGACGGGCGCGAGCAGTACTTC. It codes for CASSQDLDGREQYF.

This clone was found a few times. This sequence joins TRBV7-9 and TRBJ2-7; D is ambiguous. The V end was cut by 1 base, the J end by 4 bases, with 11 bases between. The germline CDR1 and CDR2 sequences are SEHNR and FQNEAQ (reference sequence). The CDR3 has 14 residues. The CDR3 nucleotides read TGTGCCAGCAGCTTAGGAGGAGTGGGTTACGAGCAGTACTTC. This encodes CASSLGGVGYEQYF.

V is TRBV12-5 and J is TRBJ2-1; tentatively, D is TRBD2 (6 bases). V was clipped by 0 bases and J by 7 bases, with 7 bases between them. CDR1 is LGHNT and CDR2 is FRNRAP in the germline V gene. The CDR3 has 13 amino acids. CDR3 sequence: CASGLVEGNEQFF. CDR3 DNA: TGTGCTAGTGGTTTGGTGGAGGGGAATGAGCAGTTCTTC. Complete variable domain (other parts from reference TRBV12-5 and TRBJ2-1): DARVTQTPRHKVTEMGQEVTMRCQPILGHNTVFWYRQTMMQGLELLAYFRNRAPLDDSGMPKDRFSAEMPDATLATLKIQPSEPRDSAVYFCASGLVEGNEQFFGPGTRLTVL.

This rearrangement joins TRBV5-6 to TRBJ2-5; 15 nucleotides align to TRBD2. The germline gives CDR1 SGHDT, CDR2 YYEEEE. Unmatched junction bases numbered 4, after V lost 4 bases and J lost 3 bases. The CDR3 is 16 residues long. The CDR3 spells CASSIRTSGREETQYF. The DNA for the CDR3 is TGTGCCAGCAGCATTCGGACTAGCGGGAGGGAAGAGACCCAGTACTTC.

This chain uses TRBV12-5 with TRBJ2-3, with D perhaps TRBD2 (5 bases). Germline lookup yields CDR1 LGHNT and CDR2 FRNRAP. V lost 6 bases, J lost 4 bases, and 8 bases lay in between. The length of the CDR3 is 12 residues. The CDR3 is CASGRDPDTQYF. CDR3 in DNA: TGTGCTAGTGGGAGGGATCCAGATACGCAGTATTTT.

In this sample, this clone turned up once. The chain joins TRBV5-1 to TRBJ2-5; 8 bases line up with TRBD1. After removal of 5 bases from V and 0 bases from J, the junction contained 3 bases not matched to a gene. The germline V gene has CDR1 SGHRS and CDR2 YFSETQ. CDR3 length: 14 residues. This chain's CDR3 is CASSRTGNQETQYF. The CDR3 nucleotides are TGCGCCAGCAGTCGGACAGGGAACCAAGAGACCCAGTACTTC.

The rearrangement joins TRBV9 to TRBJ2-3; D is unresolved. The CDR3 sequence is 14 residues long. Germline loops: CDR1 SGDLS, CDR2 YYNGEE. V lost 0 bases, J lost 3 bases, and 8 bases lay in between. The CDR3 loop reads CASSVGLFTDTQYF. CDR3 in DNA: TGTGCCAGCAGCGTAGGGCTCTTTACAGATACGCAGTATTTT.

This rearrangement joins TRBV2 to TRBJ2-6; 7 bases align to TRBD1. J lost 0 bases, V lost 6 bases, and 8 bases had no gene match. Germline loops: CDR1 SNHLY, CDR2 FYNNEI. This CDR3 has 17 residues. The CDR3 protein is CASSLTGDPSGANVLTF. The CDR3 coding sequence is TGTGCCAGCAGCCTCACAGGGGATCCCTCTGGGGCCAACGTCCTGACTTTC.

This clone was observed once. This chain joins TRBV7-8 and TRBJ2-5, with D unresolved. V was shortened by 4 bases and J by 4 bases, with 1 base between the two germline ends. This CDR3 contains 10 residues. The germline V gene encodes CDR1 SGHVS and CDR2 FQNEAQ. The CDR3 nucleotides are TGTGCCAGCAGCTCAGAGACCCAGTACTTC. Its translation is CASSSETQYF.

The J gene is TRBJ1-5, the V gene TRBV7-2; D ambiguous. This CDR3 is 13 amino acids long. Germline V gives CDR1 SGHTA, CDR2 FQGNSA. Trimming stripped 1 base from V and 15 bases from J, with 16 bases between. The DNA for the CDR3 is TGTGCCAGCAGCTTAGGGGTATGGCAGCCTGGGCATTTT. Amino acids: CASSLGVWQPGHF. Looking up the rest from reference TRBV7-2 and TRBJ1-5 gives the full variable domain: GAGVSQSPSNKVTEKGKDVELRCDPISGHTALYWYRQSLGQGLEFLIYFQGNSAPDKSGLPSDRFSAERTGGSVSTLTIQRTQQEDSAVYLCASSLGVWQPGHFGDGTRLSIL.

The CDR3 loop reads CASSLEEASETQYF. In DNA, the CDR3 is TGCGCCAGCAGCTTGGAGGAGGCTTCGGAGACCCAGTACTTC. The rearrangement links TRBV5-1 to TRBJ2-5; a weak D match, TRBD2 (5 bases). V gave up 0 bases and J gave up 5 bases, with 11 bases separating them. This CDR3 is 14 amino acids long. Per germline, CDR1 SGHRS and CDR2 YFSETQ.

By share, this clone ranks as medium-sized. The CDR3 spells CASSQQPTSGRPPYEQYF. CDR3 bases: TGCGCCAGCAGCCAACAACCTACTAGCGGGAGGCCCCCCTACGAGCAGTACTTC. This chain uses TRBV4-1 with TRBJ2-7, with 12 positions matching TRBD2. The CDR3 has 18 residues. Losses at the gene ends were 2 bases for V and 2 bases for J; bases not matched to a gene: 10. Germline V lookup: CDR1 MGHRA, CDR2 YSYEKL.

This clone occurred once. Other DNA variants within this sample encode the same CDR3. The chain combines TRBV9 with TRBJ2-2; no definite D call. V was pared by 0 bases and J by 5 bases, with 5 bases between. From germline, CDR1 is SGDLS and CDR2 YYNGEE. The CDR3 loop spans 13 amino acids. CDR3 DNA: TGTGCCAGCAGCGTAGGGGGAACCGGGGAGCTGTTTTTT. This encodes CASSVGGTGELFF.

The rearrangement joins TRBV7-9 to TRBJ1-2, with 10 nucleotides matching TRBD1. This CDR3 spans 13 amino acids. The junction had 4 bases not matched to a gene; V was cut back by 6 bases and J by 6 bases. Germline CDR1 is SEHNR and CDR2 is FQNEAQ (reference sequence). CDR3 residues: CASSRGTGDGYTF. As DNA, the CDR3 is TGTGCCAGCAGTCGGGGGACAGGGGATGGCTACACCTTC.